Reported below is one T cell receptor (beta chain). V was clipped by 0 bases and J by 0 bases; unmatched bases: 12. This CDR3 contains 21 residues. Germline CDR1 is LGHNT and CDR2 is FRNRAP. TCRdb reprocessed the 5' RACE reads via MiXCR and lists one record per CDR3 protein. The data hold 450,000 to 700,000 distinct CDR3 sequences, with over 15% observed a single time. The record originates from a study of T-cell memory formation after mild COVID-19. V usage is TRBV12-5 and J usage is TRBJ2-7, with 15 positions matching TRBD2. The clonotype was recovered from an adult woman who had mild COVID-19 (a few samples of this study predate the infection). Cell type and time point are not known. Sequenced input: PBMCs or a T cell subset sorted from them (not recorded which). This CDR3 reads CASGLVPLGLAGGTSSYEQYF. The CDR3 DNA reads TGTGCTAGTGGTTTGGTACCTCTGGGACTAGCGGGAGGTACCAGCTCCTACGAGCAGTACTTC.